This TCR beta chain was captured in a study of blood T cell repertoires in COVID-19. Study information: COVID-19 samples from acute and convalescent phases originated in the United States, Italy and Spain. In each case, the material was cDNA or gDNA derived from T cells, B-cell-depleted T cells, or PBMCs.

In the original workflow: How many nucleated cells were present was estimated from reference gene primer amplification. Profiling relied on immunoSEQ multiplex PCR, and the TCRdb table lists in-frame clones only, not all of them. V and J calls and clone size follow that table, whereas D and trimming were derived from the DNA. The sample gives roughly 200,000 clones, around 82% of which show up once; around 5.8% is in the top ten. The CDR3 runs to 13 residues. The V and J ends lost 6 bases and 2 bases respectively, with 5 bases between them. CDR1 MNHEY and CDR2 SMNVEV come from the germline V gene (reference sequence).

The TCR originated in a woman aged 70 to 79 with acute or convalescent COVID-19. Sequencing was performed on peripheral blood. The V and J genes are TRBV27 and TRBJ1-6; D is uncertain. This CDR3 is CASRRTYNSPLHF. DNA of the CDR3: TGTGCCAGCAGGAGAACCTATAATTCACCCCTCCACTTT.